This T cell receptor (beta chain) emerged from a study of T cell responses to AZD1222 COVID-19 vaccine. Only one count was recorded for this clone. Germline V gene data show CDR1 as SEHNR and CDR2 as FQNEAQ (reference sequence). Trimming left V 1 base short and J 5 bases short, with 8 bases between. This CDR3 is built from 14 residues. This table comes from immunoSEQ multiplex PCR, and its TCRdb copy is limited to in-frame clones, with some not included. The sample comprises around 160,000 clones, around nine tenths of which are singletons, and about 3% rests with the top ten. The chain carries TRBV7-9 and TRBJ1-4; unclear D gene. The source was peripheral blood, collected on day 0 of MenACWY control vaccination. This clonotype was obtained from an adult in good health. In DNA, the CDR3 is TGTGCCAGCAGCTTAGACGGGCTAAATGAAAAACTGTTTTTT. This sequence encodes CASSLDGLNEKLFF.